This T cell receptor beta chain was captured in a study of blood T cells in healthy people across ages. Study results and caveats: Underestimates were what the diversity estimates from one million T cells were considered to be.

The use of a sample-barcoded 5' primer and a J-beta primer mix characterized a second PCR of about 7 to 12 cycles. MiXCR was run by TCRdb on the 5' RACE reads, yielding one entry per CDR3 protein. The sample includes about 1.8 million distinct CDR3 sequences, roughly 52% seen only once; the top ten take over 2%. With regard to this clonotype: Its antigen is not identified.

Isolation yielded PBMCs, at least 7 million per sample, in every case. The source of this sequence is a woman aged 40-49 years in good health. The source material was blood.

This CDR3 is CASSQQRGSSYEQYF. The DNA of the CDR3 is TGTGCCAGCAGTCAACAGCGGGGGAGCTCCTACGAGCAGTACTTC. The chain carries TRBV7-2 and TRBJ2-7; 8 nucleotides line up with TRBD2. The V segment lost 6 bases and the J segment 0 bases; nucleotides outside the gene matches: 7. CDR3 length: 15 amino acids. CDR1 is SGHTA, CDR2 FQGNSA, per germline. Full variable domain (rest looked up from reference TRBV7-2 and TRBJ2-7): GAGVSQSPSNKVTEKGKDVELRCDPISGHTALYWYRQSLGQGLEFLIYFQGNSAPDKSGLPSDRFSAERTGGSVSTLTIQRTQQEDSAVYLCASSQQRGSSYEQYFGPGTRLTVT.